The count of the clone carrying this T cell receptor (beta chain) is one. Antigen specificity is unknown. The sample belongs to a study of blood T cells in healthy people across ages. General study points: Researchers report that TCR beta diversity correlated strongly with naive T cell percentage.

With a J-beta primer mix and a sample-barcoded 5' primer, a second PCR ran about 6 to 11 cycles. Per-sample output comprised a minimum of 2.5 million paired-end reads containing CDR3. TCRdb passed the 5' RACE reads through MiXCR, listing each CDR3 protein once. Here the sample spans 1.5 million to 2 million distinct CDR3 sequences, around 36% being singletons. CDR1 SGHTA and CDR2 FQGNSA come from the germline V gene. Between the trimmed V and J ends, which lost 3 bases and 9 bases, there was a span of 11 bases. This CDR3 region has 13 residues. This receptor was taken from a woman under 40 in good health. The sequenced sample was blood. The chain has TRBV7-2 and TRBJ2-2; D is undetermined. CDR3 in DNA: TGTGCCAGCAGCTTGGTCGTCACGCGGGAGCTGTTTTTT. Protein product: CASSLVVTRELFF.